This TCR beta chain was sequenced for a study of T cell repertoires in cytomegalovirus infection. Study-level information: Use of recently identified HLA-C-restricted and well-studied HLA-B-restricted CMV epitopes was part of the study. Study-level findings and limits: Summed frequency of public TCR beta families distinguished CMV carriers with the relevant HLA. CMV-specific TCR beta clonotypes restricted by HLA-C were the ones dominating the ex vivo response.

Each CDR3 protein is one row after TCRdb ran MiXCR on the reads. Among under 300,000 distinct CDR3 sequences listed, approximately 22% were seen once. V was trimmed by 5 bases and J by 10 bases, leaving 17 bases between them. The CDR3 runs to 13 residues. This clonotype was seen ten or more times. Its antigen is undetermined. The chain joins TRBV12-3 or TRBV12-4 to TRBJ2-5; D gene uncertain. The origin of this receptor is a human donor in good health (CMV status not recorded). Some clones in this sample may be carry-over from other donors' samples. Material: cultured PBMCs, obtained from culture after CMV antigen stimulation. CDR3 region: CASSLNWNTDQYF. DNA of the CDR3: TGTGCCAGCAGTCTTAATTGGAACACGGACCAGTACTTC.